This T cell receptor (beta chain) was sequenced for a study of blood T cell repertoires in COVID-19. Original analysis: Nucleated cell counts were estimated from reference gene primer amplification. Method: immunoSEQ multiplex PCR; TCRdb's copy keeps in-frame clones and lacks some. V and J calls and clone size follow that table, whereas D and trimming were derived from the DNA. The profile shows tens of thousands of clones, nearly 90% of them singletons. This CDR3 spans 12 amino acids. The V end was cut by 5 bases, the J end by 10 bases, with 12 bases between. Sequencing used peripheral blood. The chain carries TRBV12-3 or TRBV12-4 and TRBJ2-1; a weak D match, TRBD2 (5 bases). The sequence derives from a woman at least 80 years old with active or convalescent COVID-19. Written as DNA, the CDR3 is TGTGCCAGCAGTCCCGACTACGGCGAGCAGTTCTTC. It translates to CASSPDYGEQFF.